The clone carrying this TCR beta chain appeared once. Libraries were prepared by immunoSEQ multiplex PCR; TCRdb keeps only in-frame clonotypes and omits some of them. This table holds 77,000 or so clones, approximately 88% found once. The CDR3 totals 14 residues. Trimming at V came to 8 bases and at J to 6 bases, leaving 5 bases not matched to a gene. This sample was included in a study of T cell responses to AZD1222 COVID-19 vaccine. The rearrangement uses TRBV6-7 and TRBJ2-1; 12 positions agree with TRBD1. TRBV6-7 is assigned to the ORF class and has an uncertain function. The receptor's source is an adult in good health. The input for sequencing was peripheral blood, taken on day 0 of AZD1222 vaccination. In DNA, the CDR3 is TGTGCCAGCGTCCGGGACAGGGGGCCCAATGAGCAGTTCTTC. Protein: CASVRDRGPNEQFF.